This is a list of T cell receptor beta chains from one sample in a study of read filtering for tumor transcriptome and immune sequencing. Using its own MiXCR run on the reads, TCRdb lists one record per CDR3 protein. The sample holds around 140,000 distinct CDR3 sequences, roughly 13% seen once. The source material was a population of CD138-negative cells sorted from bone marrow. These receptors were taken from a donor over 35 with multiple myeloma. The CDR3 runs from the conserved cysteine through the conserved F or W. The D gene is left open where the match is weak.

V gene	J gene	CDR3 length	D gene	CDR3 protein
TRBV29-1	TRBJ1-2	16	NA	CSVEVWGPAGNYGYTF
TRBV7-9	TRBJ2-2	14	NA	CASRQEGNTGELFF
TRBV9	TRBJ2-3	16	TRBD2	CASSVGLAGGTDTQYF
TRBV6-2/TRBV6-3	TRBJ2-7	15	NA	CASSYSTNVPYEQYF
TRBV20-1	TRBJ2-7	15	NA	CSASPRRTSSYEQYF
TRBV7-9	TRBJ2-2	18	TRBD2	CASSPPRLAGFGTGELFF
TRBV6-5	TRBJ2-3	16	TRBD2	CASSYGTSGITDTQYF
TRBV29-1	TRBJ1-1	12	TRBD1	CSVRQGSAEAFF
TRBV27	TRBJ2-7	13	NA	CASSWSQGYEQYF
TRBV11-3	TRBJ2-3	18	NA	CASSPRSRGGKPTDTQYF
TRBV4-1	TRBJ1-1	16	TRBD1	CASSQDFRGQSTEAFF
TRBV7-6	TRBJ1-3	13	NA	CASSLGPQETIYF
TRBV29-1	TRBJ2-1	18	NA	CSVEPPPGNAVRYNEQFF
TRBV24-1	TRBJ2-2	16	TRBD2	CATSDASGRITGELFF
TRBV9	TRBJ2-2	15	NA	CASSARGRDTGELFF
TRBV10-3	TRBJ2-3	13	NA	CAIGGRGTDTQYF
TRBV6-6	TRBJ2-3	16	NA	CASSQGTSLSTDTQYF
TRBV7-2	TRBJ2-7	15	TRBD2	CASSGTWGAGDGQYF
TRBV7-6	TRBJ1-6	14	NA	CASSLAGIGSPLHF
TRBV5-1	TRBJ2-1	16	TRBD2	CASSEPGLGIYSEQFF
TRBV20-1	TRBJ1-4	18	NA	CSATPEGVQWPTNEKLFF
TRBV4-1	TRBJ2-5	14	NA	CASSQDWPSGRQYF
TRBV29-1	TRBJ2-1	13	TRBD2	CSFSGRGRNEQFF
TRBV9	TRBJ2-2	14	TRBD1	CASRLGQGTGELFF
TRBV11-2	TRBJ2-5	18	TRBD1	CASSPAADRASLGETQYF
TRBV7-2	TRBJ2-5	13	TRBD1	CASRPTGVETQYF
TRBV4-1	TRBJ2-4	15	NA	CASGQEKSGKNIQYF
TRBV6-2/TRBV6-3	TRBJ1-5	15	TRBD1	CASSSSGTGAQPQHF